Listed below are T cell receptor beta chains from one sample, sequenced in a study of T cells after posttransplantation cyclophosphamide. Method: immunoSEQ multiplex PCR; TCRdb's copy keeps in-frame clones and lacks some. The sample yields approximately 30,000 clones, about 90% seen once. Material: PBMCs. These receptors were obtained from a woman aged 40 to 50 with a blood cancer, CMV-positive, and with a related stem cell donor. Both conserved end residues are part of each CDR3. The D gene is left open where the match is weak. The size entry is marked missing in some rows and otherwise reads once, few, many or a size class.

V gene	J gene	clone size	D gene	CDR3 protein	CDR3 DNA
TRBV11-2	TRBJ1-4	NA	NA	CASSSYRDSEKLFF	TGTGCCAGCAGCTCCTACAGGGATTCTGAAAAACTGTTTTTT
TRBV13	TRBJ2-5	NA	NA	CASSSESESGEVTTLYF	TGTGCCAGCAGTTCCGAGTCGGAGTCTGGGGAGGTTACAACTTTGTACTTC
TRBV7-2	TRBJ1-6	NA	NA	CASSPPGESPLHF	TGTGCCAGCAGCCCGCCGGGGGAATCCCCCCTCCACTTT
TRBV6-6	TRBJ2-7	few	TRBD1	CASLGQGKLYF	TGTGCCAGTCTGGGACAGGGGAAGCTGTACTTC
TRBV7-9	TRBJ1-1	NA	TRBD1	CASSRTGVSRGNTEAFF	TGTGCCAGCAGTCGAACAGGGGTTTCTCGGGGTAACACTGAAGCTTTCTTT
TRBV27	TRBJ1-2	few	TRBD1	CASSPRGSRDYGYTF	TGTGCCAGCAGCCCCAGGGGGAGTCGAGACTATGGCTACACCTTC
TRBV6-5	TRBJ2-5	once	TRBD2	CATLRGGPQETQYF	TGTGCCACTCTCCGGGGGGGCCCCCAAGAGACCCAGTACTTC
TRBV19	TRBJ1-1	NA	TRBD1	CASRGDRGNTEAFF	TGTGCCAGTAGGGGGGACAGGGGGAACACTGAAGCTTTCTTT
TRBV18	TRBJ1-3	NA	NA	CASLDTNSGNTIYF	TGTGCCAGCCTTGACACCAACTCTGGAAACACCATATATTTT
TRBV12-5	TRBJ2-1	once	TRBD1	CASGQGQGAVEQFF	TGTGCTAGTGGTCAGGGACAGGGGGCGGTGGAGCAGTTCTTC
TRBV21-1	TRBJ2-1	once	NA	CASSKAHSGLSLYEQFF	TGTGCCAGCAGCAAAGCACACAGCGGGCTCAGCCTCTATGAGCAGTTCTTC
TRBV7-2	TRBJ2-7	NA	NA	CASSLSPGKPYEQYF	TGTGCCAGCAGCTTAAGCCCAGGGAAACCCTACGAGCAGTACTTC
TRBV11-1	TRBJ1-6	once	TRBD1	CASSLGPGGISPLHF	TGTGCCAGCAGCTTAGGACCAGGGGGGATTTCACCCCTCCACTTT
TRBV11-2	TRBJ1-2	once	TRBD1	CASRRTGGHGYTF	TGTGCCAGCAGACGGACAGGGGGACATGGCTACACCTTC
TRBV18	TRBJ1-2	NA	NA	CASSPPGDVGYTF	TGTGCCAGCTCACCACCAGGGGATGTTGGCTACACCTTC
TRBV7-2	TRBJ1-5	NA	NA	CASSSIRAGQPQHF	TGTGCCAGCAGCTCAATTAGGGCGGGGCAGCCCCAGCATTTT
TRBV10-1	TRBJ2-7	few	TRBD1	CASSGGQGIPYEQYF	TGCGCCAGCAGTGGGGGACAGGGTATCCCCTACGAGCAGTACTTC
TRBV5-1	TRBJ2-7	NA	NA	CASSTGAGEQYF	TGCGCCAGCAGCACCGGGGCGGGAGAGCAGTACTTC
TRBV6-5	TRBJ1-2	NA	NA	CASSRGGYGYTF	TGTGCCAGCAGCCGGGGAGGGTATGGCTACACCTTC
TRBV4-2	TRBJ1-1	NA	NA	CASSPEGTEAFF	TGTGCCAGCAGCCCCGAGGGCACTGAAGCTTTCTTT
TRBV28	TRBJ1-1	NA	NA	CASSPGGGSNAEAFF	TGTGCCAGCAGTCCCGGGGGGGGTTCAAACGCTGAAGCTTTCTTT
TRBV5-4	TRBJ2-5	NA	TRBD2	CASSLFQRGEGETQYF	TGTGCCAGCAGCTTGTTTCAGCGGGGGGAGGGGGAGACCCAGTACTTC
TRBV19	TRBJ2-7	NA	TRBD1	CASTGQSYEQYF	TGTGCCAGTACGGGACAGTCCTACGAGCAGTACTTC
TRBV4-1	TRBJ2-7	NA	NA	CASSQGGASYEQYF	TGCGCCAGCAGCCAAGGGGGCGCCTCCTACGAGCAGTACTTC
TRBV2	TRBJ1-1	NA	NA	CASSPRGAEAFF	TGTGCCAGCAGCCCCAGGGGCGCTGAAGCTTTCTTT
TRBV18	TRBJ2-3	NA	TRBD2	CASSPSGGTTDTQYF	TGTGCCAGCTCACCTAGCGGGGGGACGACAGATACGCAGTATTTT